The clone carrying this T cell receptor (beta chain) was recorded at least ten times. This entry is derived from a study of response to subunit inactivated influenza vaccine. MiXCR, applied by TCRdb to the RT-PCR reads, yields one record per CDR3 protein. This sample has around 850,000 distinct CDR3 sequences; roughly 18% occur once, and the top ten carry approximately 10%. The junction had 10 bases not matched to a gene; V was cut back by 5 bases and J by 4 bases. This CDR3 has 16 amino acids. This chain joins TRBV12-3 or TRBV12-4 and TRBJ2-3; 9 nucleotides match TRBD2. The receptor's source is a man in his forties or fifties who received an inactivated influenza vaccine. The material was PBMCs from blood, obtained more than 4 days after vaccination. As DNA, the CDR3 is TGTGCCAGCAGTCCACGAGCGGGGGGCCTCGCAGATACGCAGTATTTT. It specifies CASSPRAGGLADTQYF.